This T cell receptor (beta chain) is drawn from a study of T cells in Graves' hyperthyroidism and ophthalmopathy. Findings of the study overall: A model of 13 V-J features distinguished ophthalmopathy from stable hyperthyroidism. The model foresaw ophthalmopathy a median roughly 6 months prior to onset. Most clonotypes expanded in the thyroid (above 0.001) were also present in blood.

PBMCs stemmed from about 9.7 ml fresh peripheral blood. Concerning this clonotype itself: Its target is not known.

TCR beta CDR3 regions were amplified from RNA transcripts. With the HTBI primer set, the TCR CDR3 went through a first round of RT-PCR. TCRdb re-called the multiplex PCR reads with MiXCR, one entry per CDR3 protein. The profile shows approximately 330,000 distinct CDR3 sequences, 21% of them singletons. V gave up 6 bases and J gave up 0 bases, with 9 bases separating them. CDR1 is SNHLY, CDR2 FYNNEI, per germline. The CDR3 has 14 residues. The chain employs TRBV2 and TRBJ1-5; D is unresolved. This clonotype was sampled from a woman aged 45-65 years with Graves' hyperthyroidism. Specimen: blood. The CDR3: CASSSTYSNQPQHF. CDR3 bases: TGTGCCAGCAGCTCCACTTATAGCAATCAGCCCCAGCATTTT.